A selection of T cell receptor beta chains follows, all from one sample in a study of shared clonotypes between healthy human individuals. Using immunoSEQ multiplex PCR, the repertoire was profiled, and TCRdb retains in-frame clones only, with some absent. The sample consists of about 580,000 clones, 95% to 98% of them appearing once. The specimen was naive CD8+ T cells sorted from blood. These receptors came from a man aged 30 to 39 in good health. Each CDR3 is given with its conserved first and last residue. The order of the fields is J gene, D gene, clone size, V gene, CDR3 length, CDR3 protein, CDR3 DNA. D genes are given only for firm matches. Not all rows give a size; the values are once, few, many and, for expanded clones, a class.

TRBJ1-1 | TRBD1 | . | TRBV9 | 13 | CASSPGQRAEAFF | TGTGCCAGCAGCCCGGGACAGAGGGCTGAAGCTTTCTTT
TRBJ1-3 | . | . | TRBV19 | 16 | CASSTNPGFSGNTIYF | TGTGCCAGTAGTACCAACCCGGGCTTCTCTGGAAACACCATATATTTT
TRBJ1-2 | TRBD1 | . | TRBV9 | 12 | CASSTRDRGYTF | TGTGCCAGCAGCACGCGGGACAGGGGCTACACCTTC
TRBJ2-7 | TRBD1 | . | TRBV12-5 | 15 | CASGSWTGQGYEQYF | TGTGCTAGTGGTAGCTGGACTGGACAGGGCTACGAGCAGTACTTC
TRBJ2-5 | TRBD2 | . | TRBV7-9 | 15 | CASSATSSGQETQYF | TGTGCCAGCAGCGCAACCTCTAGCGGGCAAGAGACCCAGTACTTC
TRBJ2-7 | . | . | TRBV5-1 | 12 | CASSTDAYEQYF | TGCGCCAGCAGTACGGACGCTTACGAGCAGTACTTC
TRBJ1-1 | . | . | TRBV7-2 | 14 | CASSSGQLGATAFF | TGTGCCAGCAGCTCCGGACAGCTCGGGGCTACGGCTTTCTTT
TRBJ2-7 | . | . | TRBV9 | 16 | CASSAQHAAPTYEQYF | TGTGCCAGCAGCGCCCAACATGCGGCCCCCACCTACGAGCAGTACTTC
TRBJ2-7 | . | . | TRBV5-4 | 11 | CASSLGNEQYF | TGTGCCAGCAGCTTGGGGAACGAGCAGTACTTC
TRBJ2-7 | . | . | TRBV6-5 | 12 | CASSYSTYEQYF | TGTGCCAGCAGTTACTCGACCTACGAGCAGTACTTC
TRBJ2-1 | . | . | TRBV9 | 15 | CASSTVGGTYNEQFF | TGTGCCAGCAGCACTGTGGGGGGTACCTACAATGAGCAGTTCTTC
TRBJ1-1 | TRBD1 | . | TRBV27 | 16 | CASSPGTGGINTEAFF | TGTGCCAGCAGTCCGGGGACAGGGGGGATCAACACTGAAGCTTTCTTT
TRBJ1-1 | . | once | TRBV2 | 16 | CASSVLGGGRNTEAFF | TGTGCCAGCAGTGTGTTGGGCGGGGGCCGGAATACTGAAGCTTTCTTT
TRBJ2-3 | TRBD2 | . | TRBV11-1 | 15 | CASSPRESSTDTQYF | TGTGCCAGCAGCCCGCGGGAGTCTAGCACAGATACGCAGTATTTT
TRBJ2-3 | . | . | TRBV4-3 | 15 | CASSPALSRPDTQYF | TGCGCCAGCAGCCCCGCTCTTAGCCGGCCAGATACGCAGTATTTT
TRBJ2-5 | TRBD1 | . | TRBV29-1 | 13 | CSVGTGGGETQYF | TGCAGCGTTGGGACAGGGGGCGGTGAGACCCAGTACTTC
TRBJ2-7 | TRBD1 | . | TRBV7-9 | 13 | CASSPKTGAEQYF | TGTGCCAGCAGCCCTAAGACAGGGGCCGAGCAGTACTTC
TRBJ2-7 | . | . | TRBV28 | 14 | CASSPLGGADEQYF | TGTGCCAGCAGTCCCCTAGGGGGGGCGGACGAGCAGTACTTC
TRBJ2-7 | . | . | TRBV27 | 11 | CASRKAYEQYF | TGTGCCAGCAGGAAAGCCTACGAGCAGTACTTC
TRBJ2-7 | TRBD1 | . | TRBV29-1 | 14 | CSVESRQGNYEQYF | TGCAGCGTTGAATCCCGACAGGGGAACTACGAGCAGTACTTC
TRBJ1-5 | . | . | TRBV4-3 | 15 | CASSQGAGINQPQHF | TGCGCCAGCAGCCAAGGGGCCGGAATCAATCAGCCCCAGCATTTT
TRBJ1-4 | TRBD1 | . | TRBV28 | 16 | CASSSTPGTASEKLFF | TGTGCCAGCAGTTCCACACCCGGGACAGCGTCTGAAAAACTGTTTTTT
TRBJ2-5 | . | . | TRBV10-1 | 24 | CASSEPGFVGRVKLAGEPKETQYF | TGCGCCAGCAGTGAGCCCGGTTTTGTGGGCAGGGTAAAACTAGCCGGGGAACCAAAGGAGACCCAGTACTTC
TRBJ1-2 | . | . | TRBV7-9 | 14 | CASSSTGFYYGYTF | TGTGCCAGCAGCTCCACAGGGTTCTACTATGGCTACACCTTC
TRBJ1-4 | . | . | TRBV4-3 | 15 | CASSTRVGGPVGLFF | TGCGCCAGCAGCACCAGGGTCGGGGGGCCGGTTGGACTGTTTTTT
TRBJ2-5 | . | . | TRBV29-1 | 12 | CSVVGLLETQYF | TGCAGCGTTGTGGGACTTCTGGAGACCCAGTACTTC
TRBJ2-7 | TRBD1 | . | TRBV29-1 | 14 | CSAIPGTGSYEQYF | TGCAGCGCCATCCCCGGGACAGGGTCCTACGAGCAGTACTTC
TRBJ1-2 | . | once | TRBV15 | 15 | CATSRPAEKNWGYTF | TGTGCCACCAGCAGACCGGCCGAAAAAAACTGGGGCTACACCTTC
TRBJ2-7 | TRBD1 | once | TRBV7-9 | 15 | CATLPQKDRAYEQYF | TGTGCCACCCTTCCTCAAAAGGACAGGGCCTACGAGCAGTACTTC
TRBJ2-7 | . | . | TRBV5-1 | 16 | CASSQGTDRGFYEQYF | TGCGCCAGCAGTCAGGGTACGGACAGAGGTTTCTACGAGCAGTACTTC
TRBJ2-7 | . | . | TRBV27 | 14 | CASSLIGTSYEQYF | TGTGCCAGCAGTTTGATCGGGACTTCCTACGAGCAGTACTTC
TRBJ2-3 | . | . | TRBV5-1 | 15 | CASSGTGTSTDTQYF | TGCGCCAGCAGCGGAACAGGGACTAGCACAGATACGCAGTATTTT
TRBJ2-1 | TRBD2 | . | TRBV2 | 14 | CASGRGSSYNEQFF | TGTGCCAGCGGGCGGGGGAGCTCCTACAATGAGCAGTTCTTC
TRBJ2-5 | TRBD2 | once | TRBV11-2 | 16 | CASSLVIGLAGETQYF | TGTGCCAGCAGCTTAGTAATTGGACTAGCGGGAGAGACCCAGTACTTC
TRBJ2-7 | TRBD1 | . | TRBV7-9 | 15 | CASSFTGTGVYEQYF | TGTGCCAGCAGCTTTACCGGGACAGGGGTATACGAGCAGTACTTC